The 15 T cell receptor beta chains presented below share a single source sample, sequenced in a study of blood T cell repertoires in COVID-19. Assay: immunoSEQ multiplex PCR; the TCRdb copy retains only in-frame clones and omits some. The table lists 100,000 to 150,000 clones, approximately 84% of them singletons. The material sequenced was peripheral blood. These receptors originate from a woman aged 80 or older with acute or convalescent COVID-19.

The rearrangement joins TRBV30 to TRBJ2-1; 7 nucleotides line up with TRBD1. Losses at the gene ends were 2 bases for V and 8 bases for J; bases not matched to a gene: 3. This CDR3 has 12 residues. The germline V gene has CDR1 GTSNPN and CDR2 SVGIG (reference sequence). CDR3: CAWSRGLDEQFF. The CDR3 nucleotides read TGTGCCTGGAGTAGGGGGCTCGATGAGCAGTTCTTC.

In its sample, this clone was seen a few times. The chain uses TRBV5-5 and TRBJ1-3, with D unresolved. Germline values: CDR1 SGHKS, CDR2 YYEKEE (reference sequence). Trimming cost V 4 bases and J 0 bases, with 8 bases left between them. This CDR3 is 14 amino acids long. The CDR3 protein is CASSPDNSGNTIYF. The CDR3 DNA is TGTGCCAGCAGCCCCGACAACTCTGGAAACACCATATATTTT.

The chain links TRBV5-1 to TRBJ2-5; TRBD2 aligns across 8 bases. V was clipped by 3 bases and J by 2 bases; unmatched bases: 12. This CDR3 has 17 amino acids. Germline V gene data show CDR1 as SGHRS and CDR2 as YFSETQ. The DNA of the CDR3 is TGCGCCAGCAGCTCCGGCGGGGCTAGCGGGCCGCAAGAGACCCAGTACTTC. Protein: CASSSGGASGPQETQYF.

This clone was recorded once. This chain uses TRBV4-1 with TRBJ1-2; 10 bases map to TRBD1. The CDR3 sequence is 17 residues long. Per the germline V gene, CDR1 is MGHRA and CDR2 is YSYEKL. V was pared by 3 bases and J by 6 bases, with 13 bases of the junction left unmatched. The CDR3 DNA sequence: TGCGCCAGCAGCCAGGGGTCCGGGACAGGGGTCCTCCATGGCTACACCTTC. Translated: CASSQGSGTGVLHGYTF.

This sequence joins TRBV6-6 and TRBJ1-6; TRBD1 is a possible D gene (6 bases). Germline V gives CDR1 MNHNY, CDR2 SVGAGI (reference sequence). The CDR3 has 17 residues. V lost 5 bases, J lost 3 bases, and 17 bases lay in between. CDR3 bases: TGTGCCAGCAGTCGCTCCCAGGACAGCCTCTATAATTCACCCCTCCACTTT. The encoded protein is CASSRSQDSLYNSPLHF.

V and J are TRBV10-2 and TRBJ1-5, with D perhaps matching TRBD1 (5 bases). V was cut by 6 bases and J by 7 bases, with 19 bases left in between. Germline V gene lookup returns CDR1 WSHSY and CDR2 SAAADI. The CDR3 consists of 15 residues. CDR3: CASSDVGAGQQPQHF. As DNA, the CDR3 is TGCGCCAGCAGCGACGTTGGGGCAGGTCAGCAGCCCCAGCATTTT.

The chain couples TRBV6-6 to TRBJ2-6, with D possibly matching TRBD1 (5 bases). From germline, CDR1 is MNHNY and CDR2 SVGAGI (reference sequence). V lost 5 bases to trimming and J lost 0 bases, with 8 bases between them. The length of the CDR3 is 15 residues. This chain's CDR3 is CASSLTGSGANVLTF. The DNA for the CDR3 is TGTGCCAGCAGTCTCACAGGCTCTGGGGCCAACGTCCTGACTTTC.

V is TRBV29-1 and J is TRBJ2-6; D uncertain. Germline lookup yields CDR1 SQVTM and CDR2 ANQGSEA. Trimming took off 4 bases at V and 0 bases at J, with 4 bases between the two ends. This CDR3 has 13 amino acids. The CDR3 loop is CSVAGSGANVLTF. CDR3 DNA: TGCAGCGTTGCGGGCTCTGGGGCCAACGTCCTGACTTTC. Full variable domain (outside the CDR3, taken from reference TRBV29-1 and TRBJ2-6): SAVISQKPSRDICQRGTSLTIQCQVDSQVTMMFWYRQQPGQSLTLIATANQGSEATYESGFVIDKFPISRPNLTFSTLTVSNMSPEDSSIYLCSVAGSGANVLTFGAGSRLTVL.

This clone was observed a few times. CDR3 coding DNA: TGTGCCATCAGTGAGTCTCAGGTCCACGAGCAGTACTTC. Protein sequence: CAISESQVHEQYF. The V and J genes are TRBV10-3 and TRBJ2-7; D is ambiguous. Germline values: CDR1 ENHRY, CDR2 SYGVKD. There are 13 residues in the CDR3. V was trimmed by 0 bases and J by 5 bases, leaving 8 bases between them.

This clone was seen only a few times. J is TRBJ2-3 and V is TRBV2, with 15 bases identical to TRBD2. Germline trimming cut 6 bases from V and 6 bases from J; bases unmatched to any gene: 4. CDR3 length equals 15 residues. CDR1 is SNHLY and CDR2 is FYNNEI in the germline V gene. DNA for the CDR3: TGTGCCAGCAGGGGGACTAGCGGGAGGTGGGATACGCAGTATTTT. Protein: CASRGTSGRWDTQYF.

The rearrangement uses TRBV6-5 and TRBJ2-1, with TRBD1 identical over 9 bases. The CDR3 loop spans 14 amino acids. The V and J ends lost 4 bases and 7 bases, in that order; junction bases with no gene match: 5. Germline V CDR1 and CDR2: MNHEY, SVGAGI. CDR3 sequence (DNA): TGTGCCAGCAGTTGGGGACAGGGCGGGAATGAGCAGTTCTTC. This translates into CASSWGQGGNEQFF.

V gene TRBV12-5 combines with J gene TRBJ2-1; perhaps TRBD2 as D (5 bases). Trimming cost V 5 bases and J 8 bases, with 7 bases left between them. CDR1 is LGHNT, CDR2 FRNRAP, per germline. This CDR3 contains 11 residues. The CDR3 spells CASGVRDEQFF. Here the CDR3 DNA reads TGTGCTAGTGGTGTGCGGGATGAGCAGTTCTTC. Full variable domain (missing parts from reference TRBV12-5 and TRBJ2-1): DARVTQTPRHKVTEMGQEVTMRCQPILGHNTVFWYRQTMMQGLELLAYFRNRAPLDDSGMPKDRFSAEMPDATLATLKIQPSEPRDSAVYFCASGVRDEQFFGPGTRLTVL.

This chain joins TRBV19 and TRBJ2-7; tentative D call: TRBD1 (6 bases). Germline CDR1 reads LNHDA; CDR2 reads SQIVND (reference sequence). V was shortened by 4 bases and J by 0 bases, with 10 bases between the two germline ends. CDR3 length equals 14 residues. The CDR3: CASSRTETSYEQYF. The CDR3 DNA reads as TGTGCCAGTAGTAGGACAGAAACCTCCTACGAGCAGTACTTC. Looking up the rest from reference TRBV19 and TRBJ2-7 gives the full variable domain: DGGITQSPKYLFRKEGQNVTLSCEQNLNHDAMYWYRQDPGQGLRLIYYSQIVNDFQKGDIAEGYSVSREKKESFPLTVTSAQKNPTAFYLCASSRTETSYEQYFGPGTRLTVT.

The chain joins TRBV19 to TRBJ2-7; TRBD2 matches at 12 bases. The ends lost 3 bases at V and 4 bases at J; junction bases unmatched: 4. The CDR3 contains 15 residues. Germline CDR1 reads LNHDA; CDR2 reads SQIVND (reference sequence). The DNA of the CDR3 is TGTGCCAGTAGTATGCTTGGACTAGCGGGATACGAGCAGTACTTC. It codes for CASSMLGLAGYEQYF.

This chain links TRBV5-1 with TRBJ1-3, with no clear D. This CDR3 region has 15 residues. Germline assignment: CDR1 SGHRS and CDR2 YFSETQ. Trimming cost V 0 bases and J 0 bases, with 7 bases left between them. In DNA, the CDR3 is TGCGCCAGCAGCTTGGATGGCAGCTCTGGAAACACCATATATTTT. Translating gives CASSLDGSSGNTIYF.